The rows below give T cell receptor beta chains drawn from one sample of a study of spatial heterogeneity in lung cancer. TCRdb independently ran MiXCR on the 5' RACE reads; one entry per CDR3 protein. There are 72,000 or so distinct CDR3 sequences in the sample; about 8.2% occur only once, and approximately 2% lies in the top ten. This specimen consisted of PBMCs, obtained at follow-up. The receptors stem from a female donor with early-stage non-small cell lung cancer. The CDR3 runs from the conserved cysteine through the conserved F or W. The order of the fields is D gene, J gene, clone size, V gene, CDR3 protein. A D gene is named only where the DNA matches it firmly. Some rows have no size entry. The others give once, few or many, or a class for an expanded clone.

D gene: NA
J gene: TRBJ1-1
clone size: many
V gene: TRBV5-1
CDR3 protein: CASSVGTDPEAFF

D gene: TRBD2
J gene: TRBJ2-3
clone size: many
V gene: TRBV20-1
CDR3 protein: CSASDGTSGTDTQYF

D gene: NA
J gene: TRBJ2-7
clone size: few
V gene: TRBV6-5
CDR3 protein: CASSYSNLGETYEQYF

D gene: NA
J gene: TRBJ1-5
clone size: many
V gene: TRBV19
CDR3 protein: CASTARVSNQPQHF

D gene: NA
J gene: TRBJ2-7
clone size: NA
V gene: TRBV3-1
CDR3 protein: CASSQGNTKPYEQYF

D gene: TRBD2
J gene: TRBJ2-5
clone size: many
V gene: TRBV7-2
CDR3 protein: CASSLATSGKETQYF

D gene: NA
J gene: TRBJ1-2
clone size: many
V gene: TRBV11-2
CDR3 protein: CASSLGETGNYGYTF

D gene: NA
J gene: TRBJ1-1
clone size: many
V gene: TRBV3-1
CDR3 protein: CASSQEGTRGEAFF

D gene: TRBD2
J gene: TRBJ2-1
clone size: many
V gene: TRBV11-2
CDR3 protein: CASSFQRLAGELVSEQFF

D gene: NA
J gene: TRBJ2-1
clone size: few
V gene: TRBV7-8
CDR3 protein: CASSLGISYNEQFF

D gene: NA
J gene: TRBJ2-1
clone size: many
V gene: TRBV19
CDR3 protein: CASSIDLQKQFF

D gene: TRBD1
J gene: TRBJ2-5
clone size: many
V gene: TRBV5-4
CDR3 protein: CASSSRTGRGETQYF

D gene: NA
J gene: TRBJ2-3
clone size: NA
V gene: TRBV27
CDR3 protein: CASRGLAGDTQYF

D gene: TRBD1
J gene: TRBJ1-1
clone size: medium-sized
V gene: TRBV5-4
CDR3 protein: CASTADRGKTEAFF

D gene: NA
J gene: TRBJ2-3
clone size: many
V gene: TRBV5-5
CDR3 protein: CASSLGPGDTDTQYF

D gene: NA
J gene: TRBJ2-6
clone size: many
V gene: TRBV11-2
CDR3 protein: CASSSTRGQGGSGANVLTF

D gene: TRBD1
J gene: TRBJ1-3
clone size: few
V gene: TRBV20-1
CDR3 protein: CSASKTGTGRNTIYF

D gene: NA
J gene: TRBJ1-1
clone size: few
V gene: TRBV29-1
CDR3 protein: CSVEVPGANTEAFF

D gene: NA
J gene: TRBJ2-1
clone size: many
V gene: TRBV12-3/TRBV12-4
CDR3 protein: CASSPQDNEQFF

D gene: TRBD1
J gene: TRBJ1-2
clone size: NA
V gene: TRBV18
CDR3 protein: CASSPGQGERGYTF

D gene: TRBD1
J gene: TRBJ1-6
clone size: NA
V gene: TRBV28
CDR3 protein: CASMGQGGRNSYNSPLHF

D gene: TRBD2
J gene: TRBJ2-1
clone size: many
V gene: TRBV11-2
CDR3 protein: CASSFNWGGPYNEQFF

D gene: NA
J gene: TRBJ2-7
clone size: NA
V gene: TRBV19
CDR3 protein: CASSMRGGATYEQYF

D gene: NA
J gene: TRBJ2-7
clone size: many
V gene: TRBV28
CDR3 protein: CASTPGGSSYEQYF

D gene: NA
J gene: TRBJ1-2
clone size: many
V gene: TRBV5-1
CDR3 protein: CASSSNRDGYTF

D gene: TRBD2
J gene: TRBJ2-2
clone size: NA
V gene: TRBV11-2
CDR3 protein: CASSLDRTSGTGELFF

D gene: NA
J gene: TRBJ1-2
clone size: many
V gene: TRBV2
CDR3 protein: CASLYLRSLF

D gene: NA
J gene: TRBJ2-5
clone size: few
V gene: TRBV20-1
CDR3 protein: CSALTQFFVDQYF

D gene: NA
J gene: TRBJ2-5
clone size: many
V gene: TRBV20-1
CDR3 protein: CSARDSRREETQYF

D gene: NA
J gene: TRBJ1-4
clone size: many
V gene: TRBV4-1
CDR3 protein: CASSQDRRQVGKLFF

D gene: NA
J gene: TRBJ2-6
clone size: many
V gene: TRBV11-3
CDR3 protein: CASSEGEAGANVLTF

D gene: NA
J gene: TRBJ1-4
clone size: NA
V gene: TRBV5-1
CDR3 protein: CASSPGTRSANEKLFF

D gene: NA
J gene: TRBJ2-7
clone size: few
V gene: TRBV7-9
CDR3 protein: CASSLEAVQYF

D gene: TRBD1
J gene: TRBJ2-5
clone size: many
V gene: TRBV7-3
CDR3 protein: CASSSGQVKTQYF

D gene: NA
J gene: TRBJ2-4
clone size: many
V gene: TRBV7-8
CDR3 protein: CASSLASLSLAKNIQYF

D gene: TRBD1
J gene: TRBJ1-6
clone size: NA
V gene: TRBV6-2/TRBV6-3
CDR3 protein: CASSYFDRGNSPLHF